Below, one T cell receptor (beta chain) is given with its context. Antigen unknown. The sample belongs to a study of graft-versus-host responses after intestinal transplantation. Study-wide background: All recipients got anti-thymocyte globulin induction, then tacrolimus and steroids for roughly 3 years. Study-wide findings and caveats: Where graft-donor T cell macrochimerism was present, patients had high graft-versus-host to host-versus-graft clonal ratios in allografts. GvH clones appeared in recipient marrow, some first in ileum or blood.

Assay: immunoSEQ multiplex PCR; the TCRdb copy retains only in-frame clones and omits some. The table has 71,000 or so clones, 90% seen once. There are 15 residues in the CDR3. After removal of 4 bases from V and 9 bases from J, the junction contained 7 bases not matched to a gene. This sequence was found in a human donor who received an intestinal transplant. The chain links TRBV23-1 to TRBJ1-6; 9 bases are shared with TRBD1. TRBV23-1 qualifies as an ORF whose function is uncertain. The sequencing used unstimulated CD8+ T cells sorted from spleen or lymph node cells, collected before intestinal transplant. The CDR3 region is CASSLRDRAPSPLHF. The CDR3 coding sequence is TGCGCCAGCAGTCTTCGGGACAGGGCCCCTTCACCCCTCCACTTT.